The rows below give T cell receptor beta chains drawn from one sample of a study of CD8 T cells in Susac syndrome. TCRdb ran MiXCR on the immunoSEQ multiplex PCR reads and lists one entry per CDR3 protein. The table includes 180,000 or so distinct CDR3 sequences, 90% to 95% detected once. The sample was CD4+ T cells from PBMCs. These receptors originate from a human donor in good health. Both conserved end residues are part of each CDR3.

>TRBJ1-1|TRBV28
CASSPPANRVEAFF
>TRBJ1-5|TRBV18
CASSPTTGGRRQPQHF
>TRBJ2-4|TRBV11-2
CASSLGGQNIQYF
>TRBJ2-6|TRBV29-1
CSVEAPGSGANVLTF
>TRBJ1-2|TRBV5-4
CASSPIPLYGYTF
>TRBJ2-1|TRBV29-1
CSVEGGLAVPPSGQFF
>TRBJ2-3|TRBV4-1
CASSIESRGQTDTQYF
>TRBJ2-1|TRBV7-2
CASSLRTSPYNEQFF
>TRBJ1-5|TRBV7-6
CASSLGTGNQPQHF
>TRBJ2-5|TRBV23-1
CASSPGGDGRQETQYF
>TRBJ2-3|TRBV9
CASSVSDGGLAGNTQYF
>TRBJ2-7|TRBV3-1
CASSHPDRARSYEQYF
>TRBJ2-1|TRBV11-1
CASSSAAQGGYYNEQFF
>TRBJ2-1|TRBV11-1
CASSPSRDFNEQFF
>TRBJ1-2|TRBV27
CACKEMGGRDYGYTF
>TRBJ2-6|TRBV3-1
CASSLQAPSGANVLTF
>TRBJ1-2|TRBV7-9
CASKLQQGYEDYGYTF
>TRBJ1-1|TRBV9
CASSAHRNTANTEAFF
>TRBJ2-2|TRBV12-3/TRBV12-4
CASSYPGTGELFF
>TRBJ2-3|TRBV4-3
CASSQDVPQGDTQYF
>TRBJ2-1|TRBV29-1
CSVGSSYNEQFF
>TRBJ1-1|TRBV11-2
CASRFGQGGTEAFF
>TRBJ1-2|TRBV4-2
CASSQDRSNYGYTF
>TRBJ1-5|TRBV3-1
CASSQAGAGNQPQHF
>TRBJ1-5|TRBV30
CAWRGEDNQPQHF
>TRBJ2-1|TRBV3-1
CASSARDSLGSDEQFF
>TRBJ1-5|TRBV20-1
CSARDRQSHPYSNQPQHF
>TRBJ1-5|TRBV30
CAWSLPSGWNQPQHF